This T cell receptor beta chain was profiled in a study of cytomegalovirus exposure and HLA in healthy donors. Trimming took off 4 bases at V and 3 bases at J, with 7 bases between the two ends. The CDR3 spans 13 residues. Germline loops: CDR1 ENHRY, CDR2 SYGVKD. In this sample, this clone turned up a few times. With 60 Vbeta and 13 Jbeta primers, the PCR was carried out. Profiled with immunoSEQ multiplex PCR; TCRdb holds only in-frame clones, not every one. The sample carries hundreds of thousands of clones, 70% to 90% recorded once. Sequencing used PBMCs. The sequence came from a girl aged 2-10 years in good health and CMV-seronegative. The chain carries TRBV10-3 and TRBJ2-1; D is ambiguous. CDR3 nucleotide sequence: TGTGCCATCAGTGTCGAGTTCTACAATGAGCAGTTCTTC. As protein: CAISVEFYNEQFF.